This TCR beta chain was recorded in a study of CD8 T cells in ankylosing spondylitis. TCRdb ran MiXCR on the 5' RACE reads and lists one entry per CDR3 protein. Among about 360,000 distinct CDR3 sequences listed, roughly 20% were seen once. Trimming removed 5 bases from V and 6 bases from J, with 8 bases in between. This CDR3 has 12 amino acids. The chain links TRBV12-3 or TRBV12-4 to TRBJ1-5; D remains unclear. The origin of this receptor is a male donor with ankylosing spondylitis or in good health (not recorded which). The sample was blood, either unsorted or a sorted T cell fraction (not recorded which). This CDR3 is CASSPVPQPQHF. The DNA for the CDR3 is TGTGCCAGCAGTCCGGTTCCTCAGCCCCAGCATTTT.